Shown below are 28 T cell receptor beta chains from a single sample sequenced in a study of T cell clonotyping in hematopoietic cell transplantation. Sequencing used immunoSEQ multiplex PCR; TCRdb keeps in-frame clones, though not all of them. In the table there are some 29,000 clones, roughly nine tenths of which are singletons. Sequenced material: PBMCs, taken 100 days after allogeneic stem cell transplant. The receptors come from a female patient aged 50 to 65 who had an allogeneic stem cell transplant from a related donor, so the T cells may come from the graft donor. Some clones in this sample may be carry-over from other donors' samples.

The chain joins TRBV29-1 to TRBJ2-1, with D unresolved. The CDR3 is made up of 12 amino acids. Germline-derived CDR1 and CDR2 are SQVTM and ANQGSEA. V was trimmed by 8 bases and J by 0 bases, leaving 8 bases between them. DNA of the CDR3: TGCAGCTTAAGGGTCTCCTACAATGAGCAGTTCTTC. This translates into CSLRVSYNEQFF.

The chain links TRBV4-1 to TRBJ1-2; D unresolved. The CDR3 has 13 amino acids. CDR1 and CDR2 (germline): MGHRA, YSYEKL. The V and J ends lost 2 bases and 4 bases respectively, with 8 bases between them. CDR3 region: CASSQRGLYGYTF. DNA for the CDR3: TGCGCCAGCAGCCAACGCGGACTCTATGGCTACACCTTC.

The rearrangement links TRBV19 to TRBJ1-4, with D hard to call. Trimming removed 5 bases at V and 8 bases at J, with 9 bases between. Germline CDR1 is LNHDA and CDR2 is SQIVND (reference sequence). CDR3 length: 12 residues. CDR3 DNA sequence: TGTGCCAGTAGTCTGTCTTACGAAAAACTGTTTTTT. It specifies CASSLSYEKLFF. The whole variable domain, remainder taken from reference TRBV19 and TRBJ1-4, is DGGITQSPKYLFRKEGQNVTLSCEQNLNHDAMYWYRQDPGQGLRLIYYSQIVNDFQKGDIAEGYSVSREKKESFPLTVTSAQKNPTAFYLCASSLSYEKLFFGSGTQLSVL.

The chain recombines TRBV9 with TRBJ2-5; D is undetermined. The germline V gene has CDR1 SGDLS and CDR2 YYNGEE. The V gene lost 5 bases and the J gene lost 1 base, with 6 bases spanning the gap. The CDR3 has 12 residues. CDR3 DNA sequence: TGTGCCAGCAGTAGAAGCCAAGAGACCCAGTACTTC. It yields the protein CASSRSQETQYF. Together with reference TRBV9 and TRBJ2-5, the CDR3 gives the full variable domain: DSGVTQTPKHLITATGQRVTLRCSPRSGDLSVYWYQQSLDQGLQFLIQYYNGEERAKGNILERFSAQQFPDLHSELNLSSLELGDSALYFCASSRSQETQYFGPGTRLLVL.

The genes are TRBV6-6 and TRBJ1-3; D is uncertain. Trimming pared 6 bases from V and 8 bases from J, leaving 8 bases between. CDR3 length equals 11 residues. The V gene's germline CDR1 is MNHNY and CDR2 SVGAGI (reference sequence). The CDR3 spells CASSPVDTIYF. CDR3 nucleotides: TGTGCCAGCAGCCCGGTGGACACCATATATTTT.

This sequence joins TRBV5-4 and TRBJ1-2; D ambiguous. Germline V gives CDR1 SGHNT, CDR2 YYREEE (reference sequence). The CDR3 contains 15 residues. V dropped 4 bases and J dropped 1 base, with 14 bases sitting between them. This CDR3 reads CASSGLGRLNYGYTF. The CDR3 DNA reads as TGTGCCAGCAGCGGACTCGGACGACTTAACTATGGCTACACCTTC.

The chain is built from TRBV4-2 and TRBJ2-7; D ambiguous. V gave up 0 bases and J gave up 3 bases, with 12 bases separating them. Germline lookup yields CDR1 LGHNA and CDR2 YNFKEQ. This CDR3 spans 15 amino acids. CDR3 nucleotides: TGTGCCAGCAGCCAAGAATACGCGGCGAACTACGAGCAGTACTTC. This codes for CASSQEYAANYEQYF.

This clone appeared once. This rearrangement joins TRBV2 to TRBJ2-7; 8 nucleotides align to TRBD1. The length of the CDR3 is 14 residues. The V segment lost 9 bases and the J segment 0 bases; nucleotides outside the gene matches: 7. The V gene's germline CDR1 is SNHLY and CDR2 FYNNEI. The CDR3 DNA is TGTGCCAGGAATGACAGGGGCCGCTCCTACGAGCAGTACTTC. Translated, it gives CARNDRGRSYEQYF.

This chain uses TRBV5-1 with TRBJ2-2; TRBD1 matches 9 bases. CDR1 and CDR2 from the germline V gene are SGHRS and YFSETQ. Trimming removed 4 bases from V and 8 bases from J; junction bases left unmatched: 9. The CDR3 loop spans 15 amino acids. The CDR3 protein is CASSLETGGRGELFF. CDR3 in DNA: TGCGCCAGCAGCCTTGAGACAGGGGGGCGTGGGGAGCTGTTTTTT.

The V and J genes are TRBV20-1 and TRBJ2-5, with D perhaps given as TRBD1 or TRBD2 (5 bases each). This CDR3 has 10 amino acids. Germline CDR1 DFQATT, CDR2 SNEGSKA (reference sequence). The CDR3 nucleotides are TGCCCCGTACGGGGCGAGACCCAGTACTTC. As protein: CPVRGETQYF.

The genes are TRBV10-1 and TRBJ1-5; a possible D gene is TRBD1 (6 bases). Germline assignment: CDR1 WNHNN and CDR2 SYGVQD (reference sequence). CDR3 length: 13 amino acids. Trimming left V 9 bases short and J 0 bases short, with 9 bases between. The CDR3 protein is CARQGRSNQPQHF. CDR3 coding DNA: TGCGCCAGACAGGGACGTAGCAATCAGCCCCAGCATTTT.

This clone was detected only once. The CDR3 region has the DNA TGTGCCAGCAGCGTAGCCGGACAGCTCAATCAGCCCCAGCATTTT. Protein sequence: CASSVAGQLNQPQHF. The chain links TRBV9 to TRBJ1-5; D may be TRBD1 (6 bases). The germline V and J ends were trimmed by 0 bases and 3 bases, with 10 bases remaining between them. CDR3 length: 15 amino acids. Germline loops: CDR1 SGDLS, CDR2 YYNGEE.

V gene TRBV29-1 combines with J gene TRBJ1-1, with 7 bases identical to TRBD1. V shed 5 bases and J 6 bases; nucleotides not matched to a gene: 12. CDR3 length: 14 amino acids. In germline, CDR1 is SQVTM, CDR2 ANQGSEA. This CDR3 is CSVPIGGFRSEAFF. DNA of the CDR3: TGCAGCGTTCCCATAGGGGGCTTTAGGTCTGAAGCTTTCTTT.

The chain joins TRBV6-6 to TRBJ1-5; D unresolved. The length of the CDR3 is 15 residues. V lost 7 bases and J lost 0, with 13 bases in between. Germline lookup yields CDR1 MNHNY and CDR2 SVGAGI (reference sequence). As DNA, the CDR3 is TGTGCCAGCAACGGTTGGTCAGGTAGCAATCAGCCCCAGCATTTT. Its translation: CASNGWSGSNQPQHF.

CDR3 loop: CASSSGLGAGNTIYF. The CDR3 nucleotides read TGTGCCAGCAGTTCTGGACTTGGGGCTGGAAACACCATATATTTT. The rearrangement uses TRBV28 and TRBJ1-3; D is unresolved. V lost 4 bases and J 2 bases, leaving 12 bases between the germline ends. The germline V gene has CDR1 MDHEN and CDR2 SYDVKM. The CDR3 runs to 15 residues. The entire variable domain, with the rest obtained from reference TRBV28 and TRBJ1-3, is as follows: DVKVTQSSRYLVKRTGEKVFLECVQDMDHENMFWYRQDPGLGLRLIYFSYDVKMKEKGDIPEGYSVSREKKERFSLILESASTNQTSMYLCASSSGLGAGNTIYFGEGSWLTVV.

This clone has more than one count but fewer than ten. This chain joins TRBV27 and TRBJ1-1; perhaps TRBD1 as D (6 bases). This CDR3 region has 13 residues. Trimming left V 6 bases short and J 7 bases short, with 15 bases between. Germline assignment: CDR1 MNHEY and CDR2 SMNVEV (reference sequence). The CDR3 is CASRGGERGEAFF. Written as DNA, the CDR3 is TGTGCCAGCAGAGGGGGGGAAAGGGGTGAAGCTTTCTTT.

The chain joins TRBV7-6 to TRBJ2-7; either TRBD1 or TRBD2 may fit D (5 bases each). Germline lookup yields CDR1 SGHVS and CDR2 FNYEAQ. The V end lost 5 bases, the J end lost 5 bases, and 22 bases lay between the germline ends. This CDR3 is built from 16 residues. The CDR3 spells CASSPSGGTVDNEQYF. Here the CDR3 DNA reads TGTGCCAGCAGCCCAAGTGGGGGAACAGTCGACAACGAGCAGTACTTC.

J is TRBJ1-2 and V is TRBV5-4; 7 bases fit TRBD1. Trimming removed 4 bases from V and 2 bases from J; junction bases left unmatched: 8. The CDR3 is made up of 15 amino acids. CDR1 SGHNT and CDR2 YYREEE come from the germline V gene (reference sequence). The CDR3 reads CASSNTTGLNYGYTF. For the CDR3, the DNA is TGTGCCAGCAGCAACACGACAGGGTTAAACTATGGCTACACCTTC.

Worth noting for this clone: The sample carries other DNA sequences with the same CDR3. J is TRBJ2-3 and V is TRBV30; D remains ambiguous. The germline CDR1 and CDR2 sequences are GTSNPN and SVGIG (reference sequence). The CDR3 length is 12 residues. V was clipped by 2 bases and J by 6 bases, with 9 bases between them. The CDR3 sequence is CAWSPPGDTQYF. CDR3 sequence (DNA): TGTGCCTGGAGTCCCCCCGGGGATACGCAGTATTTT.

This clone was seen a handful of times. The chain carries TRBV29-1 and TRBJ2-1, with TRBD2 identical over 13 bases. The CDR3 contains 14 residues. Per the germline V gene, CDR1 is SQVTM and CDR2 is ANQGSEA. Unmatched junction bases numbered 5, after V lost 7 bases and J lost 5 bases. CDR3: CSARLAGGNNEQFF. The CDR3 coding sequence is TGCAGCGCCCGACTAGCGGGGGGCAACAATGAGCAGTTCTTC.

The chain combines TRBV19 with TRBJ2-1; 14 bases are a match to TRBD2. Germline CDR1 is LNHDA and CDR2 is SQIVND (reference sequence). The CDR3 covers 16 residues. V was clipped by 6 bases and J by 3 bases; unmatched bases: 4. The CDR3 bases are TGTGCCAGTAGCAGACTAGCGGGGGGGATCTACAATGAGCAGTTCTTC. Translation gives CASSRLAGGIYNEQFF.

This rearrangement joins TRBV6-5 to TRBJ1-5; D not resolved. Trimming removed 6 bases from V and 6 bases from J, with 15 bases in between. The CDR3 has 14 residues. Germline V CDR1 and CDR2: MNHEY, SVGAGI. Here the CDR3 reads CASSPQHPTQPQHF. As DNA, the CDR3 is TGTGCCAGCAGCCCTCAGCACCCCACTCAGCCCCAGCATTTT.

The J gene is TRBJ1-1, the V gene TRBV11-2, with no clear D. The CDR3 contains 14 residues. Germline V gene data show CDR1 as SGHAT and CDR2 as FQNNGV. V was clipped by 1 base and J by 1 base, with 7 bases between them. The CDR3 bases are TGTGCCAGCAGCTTAGTCCGAAGGAACACTGAAGCTTTCTTT. This sequence encodes CASSLVRRNTEAFF.

The chain recombines TRBV19 with TRBJ2-2; no reliable D call. Trimming cost V 5 bases and J 6 bases, with 7 bases left between them. The CDR3 is 12 amino acids. CDR1 is LNHDA and CDR2 is SQIVND in the germline V gene (reference sequence). CDR3: CASSAPAGELFF. Written as DNA, the CDR3 is TGTGCCAGTAGTGCCCCCGCCGGGGAGCTGTTTTTT.

The rearrangement uses TRBV2 and TRBJ1-6; D not resolved. The CDR3 consists of 14 residues. Trimming shortened V by 4 bases and J by 9 bases, and 13 bases separated the two germline ends. Germline V lookup: CDR1 SNHLY, CDR2 FYNNEI. CDR3 in amino acids: CASSGDGLVSPLHF. CDR3 DNA sequence: TGTGCCAGCAGTGGTGACGGATTAGTTTCACCCCTCCACTTT.

The V gene is TRBV15, the J gene TRBJ2-5; TRBD1 agrees at 12 bases. Germline CDR1 LNHNV, CDR2 YYDKDF (reference sequence). V was pared by 1 base and J by 5 bases, with 8 bases of the junction left unmatched. This CDR3 spans 17 amino acids. The CDR3 nucleotides are TGTGCCACCAGCAGAGCCCCCGGGACAGGGGGCTGGGAGACCCAGTACTTC. It translates to CATSRAPGTGGWETQYF.

The chain is built from TRBV30 and TRBJ1-5; 8 bases line up with TRBD1. This CDR3 has 14 residues. The V gene end was trimmed by 1 base and the J gene end by 2 bases; junction bases not matched to a gene: 1. Germline V gene data show CDR1 as GTSNPN and CDR2 as SVGIG (reference sequence). Written as DNA, the CDR3 is TGTGCCTGGAGTGAGGACAGGGGCAATCAGCCCCAGCATTTT. Its translation: CAWSEDRGNQPQHF.

The V and J genes are TRBV7-2 and TRBJ2-7; a weak D match, TRBD1 (5 bases). V was cut by 2 bases and J by 0 bases, with 20 bases left in between. Germline V gene sequence: CDR1 SGHTA, CDR2 FQGNSA. The CDR3 is 18 amino acids. The chain's CDR3 is CASSLRGSTVVLSYEQYF. The CDR3 DNA sequence: TGTGCCAGCAGCTTAAGAGGATCGACAGTGGTTCTCTCCTACGAGCAGTACTTC.